Below are 26 T cell receptor beta chains sequenced from a single sample in a study of shared clonotypes between healthy human individuals (dated by TCRdb to between 2020 and 2021). Libraries were constructed by the immunoSEQ multiplex PCR assay. Entries here come from immuneACCESS through TCRdb and include only in-frame sequences with V and J called. Some clones fail to appear in such tables; in the studies checked, an unresolved V gene covers under half of the shortfall, and the cause of the remainder is unknown. The sample table lists some 690,000 clones, around 91% of them with a count of one. 34% of the sample is in the top ten clones. The source material was memory CD8+ T cells from PBMCs. Per the publication, the cell subset or site label means: CD45RO+ cells pooled with CCR7-negative TemRA cells. The source of these receptors is a man aged 18 to 29 in good health. Some clones in this sample may be carry-over from other donors' samples.

This clone was seen only a few times. CDR3 sequence (DNA): TGTGCCAGCACGCACCGGTCCCCTACCGGGGAGCTGTTTTTT. Its translation is CASTHRSPTGELFF. J is TRBJ2-2 and V is TRBV2; D not resolved. The V gene lost 7 bases and the J gene lost 5 bases, with 14 bases spanning the gap. The CDR3 contains 14 residues. Per the germline V gene, CDR1 is SNHLY and CDR2 is FYNNEI.

The chain uses TRBV2 and TRBJ2-2, with a tentative D call TRBD1 (6 bases). The V end was cut by 1 base, the J end by 0 bases, with 12 bases between. The CDR3 runs 17 residues. CDR1 and CDR2 (germline): SNHLY, FYNNEI. The CDR3 region is CASSEDAQGSNTGELFF. The CDR3 bases are TGTGCCAGCAGTGAAGATGCGCAGGGGTCGAACACCGGGGAGCTGTTTTTT.

The chain joins TRBV27 to TRBJ1-2, with 12 positions matching TRBD1. The germline V gene encodes CDR1 MNHEY and CDR2 SMNVEV (reference sequence). The ends lost 6 bases at V and 3 bases at J; junction bases unmatched: 11. This CDR3 comprises 17 residues. The CDR3 coding sequence is TGTGCCAGCAGAACCTGGGACAGGGGGCGCAAAGACTATGGCTACACCTTC. Amino acids: CASRTWDRGRKDYGYTF.

This clone was recorded once. The chain joins TRBV4-3 to TRBJ2-3; 7 bases are shared with TRBD2. Unmatched junction bases numbered 8, after V lost 0 bases and J lost 2 bases. The CDR3 consists of 17 residues. The germline V gene has CDR1 LGHNA and CDR2 YSLEER. For the CDR3, the DNA is TGCGCCAGCAGCCAAGATGTACCCACTAGCGTCACAGATACGCAGTATTTT. It is translated as CASSQDVPTSVTDTQYF.

V is TRBV7-3 and J is TRBJ2-7, with TRBD1 matching 11 bases. The CDR3 covers 14 residues. After removal of 2 bases from V and 5 bases from J, the junction contained 2 bases not matched to a gene. Germline V gene data show CDR1 as SGHTA and CDR2 as FQGTGA. The CDR3 sequence is CASSLLGQGDEQYF. CDR3 in DNA: TGTGCCAGCAGCTTACTGGGACAGGGGGACGAGCAGTACTTC.

The CDR3 protein is CASSSTSGRTDTQYF. The CDR3 DNA sequence: TGTGCCAGCAGTTCGACTAGCGGGAGAACAGATACGCAGTATTTT. J is TRBJ2-3 and V is TRBV27, with TRBD2 identical over 12 bases. The germline gives CDR1 MNHEY, CDR2 SMNVEV (reference sequence). The CDR3 has 15 amino acids. V gave up 4 bases and J gave up 3 bases; unmatched junction bases: 2.

In its sample, this clone was seen once. This rearrangement joins TRBV9 to TRBJ1-4; D ambiguous. The ends were cut back, 5 bases at V and 5 bases at J, with 16 bases in the middle. The CDR3 contains 15 residues. Germline assignment: CDR1 SGDLS and CDR2 YYNGEE. CDR3 sequence (DNA): TGTGCCAGCAGTAAACTCGACTACGAGAATGAAAAACTGTTTTTT. Encoded protein: CASSKLDYENEKLFF.

This chain uses TRBV6-5 with TRBJ2-1; 10 bases agree with TRBD2. The germline gives CDR1 MNHEY, CDR2 SVGAGI. The CDR3 contains 15 residues. V trimming: 7 bases; J trimming: 8 bases; junction bases outside the gene matches: 11. The CDR3 sequence is CASTASGSSIDEQFF. CDR3 sequence (DNA): TGTGCCAGCACTGCTAGCGGGAGCTCTATAGATGAGCAGTTCTTC.

With regard to this clone: At the DNA level, this CDR3 is encoded by other sequences in the same sample as well. The chain couples TRBV4-1 to TRBJ1-1, with D unclear. Germline CDR1 is MGHRA and CDR2 is YSYEKL. The V end lost 2 bases, the J end lost 1 base, and 8 bases lay between the germline ends. The CDR3 covers 14 residues. The CDR3 nucleotides are TGCGCCAGCAGCCAAAAGACTGAGAACACTGAAGCTTTCTTT. Its translation is CASSQKTENTEAFF.

V gene TRBV5-1 combines with J gene TRBJ2-2, with D tentatively TRBD2 (5 bases). The CDR3 totals 15 residues. The germline gives CDR1 SGHRS, CDR2 YFSETQ. V shed 2 bases and J shed 2 bases, with 10 bases lying between them. The CDR3 sequence: CASSFLADNTGELFF. The CDR3 nucleotides are TGCGCCAGCAGCTTTCTAGCCGACAACACCGGGGAGCTGTTTTTT.

This CDR3 is CASSLDGGSPYEQYF. The CDR3 DNA is TGTGCCAGCAGCCTGGACGGGGGGAGCCCCTACGAGCAGTACTTC. This sequence joins TRBV4-2 and TRBJ2-7; 7 nucleotides agree with TRBD2. Looked up from germline, CDR1 is LGHNA and CDR2 is YNFKEQ. V lost 4 bases and J lost 2; bases outside the gene matches: 8. This CDR3 is 15 amino acids long.

As for this clone: The sample contains more than one DNA sequence encoding this CDR3. J is TRBJ2-1 and V is TRBV25-1; D remains ambiguous. The V end lost 4 bases, the J end lost 4 bases, and 5 bases lay between the germline ends. CDR1 and CDR2 (germline): MGHDK, SYGVNS. This CDR3 is 12 amino acids long. CDR3 sequence reads: CASSVGYNEQFF. CDR3 coding DNA: TGTGCCAGCAGTGTCGGGTACAATGAGCAGTTCTTC.

This clone has just a few counts. This chain uses TRBV6-5 with TRBJ2-5; TRBD2 matches 7 bases. There are 14 residues in the CDR3. Germline lookup yields CDR1 MNHEY and CDR2 SVGAGI. Losses at the gene ends were 4 bases for V and 5 bases for J; bases not matched to a gene: 7. The CDR3 region is CASSFDPGGETQYF. Written as DNA, the CDR3 is TGTGCCAGCAGTTTCGATCCCGGGGGGGAGACCCAGTACTTC.

The chain links TRBV5-5 to TRBJ2-1; D might be TRBD1 or TRBD2, each matching 5 bases. This CDR3 region has 15 residues. Deletions cut 5 bases from V and 0 bases from J, with 12 bases between. CDR1 SGHKS and CDR2 YYEKEE come from the germline V gene (reference sequence). The CDR3 is CASRTGGSSYNEQFF. As DNA, the CDR3 is TGTGCCAGCAGAACAGGAGGTAGCTCCTACAATGAGCAGTTCTTC.

The rearrangement joins TRBV27 to TRBJ1-1, with no clear D. This CDR3 spans 15 amino acids. CDR1 MNHEY and CDR2 SMNVEV come from the germline V gene (reference sequence). The ends were cut back, 0 bases at V and 0 bases at J, with 8 bases in the middle. In DNA, the CDR3 is TGTGCCAGCAGTTTATCTCTCCTATTGAACACTGAAGCTTTCTTT. Its translation: CASSLSLLLNTEAFF.

The chain combines TRBV27 with TRBJ2-1; 11 bases agree with TRBD2. Losses at the gene ends were 4 bases for V and 6 bases for J; bases not matched to a gene: 5. CDR3 length: 15 residues. The germline V gene has CDR1 MNHEY and CDR2 SMNVEV (reference sequence). CDR3 nucleotides: TGTGCCAGCAGTTGGGGACTAGCGGTTGGCAATGAGCAGTTCTTC. It encodes CASSWGLAVGNEQFF.

The genes are TRBV5-4 and TRBJ2-1; D may be TRBD1 (5 bases). Trimming took 0 bases from V and 4 from J, leaving 11 bases between them. This CDR3 has 15 residues. Germline CDR1 and CDR2: SGHNT and YYREEE (reference sequence). The CDR3 loop reads CASSLGWRQYNEQFF. The CDR3 bases are TGTGCCAGCAGCTTGGGCTGGAGACAGTACAATGAGCAGTTCTTC.

The chain employs TRBV7-9 and TRBJ2-1, with D unresolved. This CDR3 spans 16 amino acids. V gave up 0 bases and J gave up 12 bases, with 21 bases separating them. Germline values: CDR1 SEHNR, CDR2 FQNEAQ (reference sequence). For the CDR3, the DNA is TGTGCCAGCAGCTTAGCGGCCAGAAACTCACCCGTTGGGCAGTTCTTC. Translated: CASSLAARNSPVGQFF.

Worth noting for this clone: The identical CDR3 is also encoded by other nucleotide sequences in the sample. The V and J genes are TRBV19 and TRBJ1-5; D remains ambiguous. The germline V and J ends were trimmed by 3 bases and 3 bases, with 9 bases remaining between them. CDR1 LNHDA and CDR2 SQIVND come from the germline V gene (reference sequence). The CDR3 extends over 14 amino acids. CDR3 amino acids: CASSIRDTNQPQHF. The CDR3 nucleotides are TGTGCCAGTAGTATTCGAGACACCAATCAGCCCCAGCATTTT.

This clone was picked up many times. The chain carries TRBV2 and TRBJ2-2; weak D call: TRBD1 (6 bases). Trimming removed 7 bases at V and 0 bases at J, with 15 bases between. Germline CDR1 reads SNHLY; CDR2 reads FYNNEI. The CDR3 length is 16 residues. The CDR3 region has the DNA TGTGCCAGCAAAAGTACGGGACATTCGAACACCGGGGAGCTGTTTTTT. As protein: CASKSTGHSNTGELFF.

In nucleotides, the CDR3 is TGTGCCAGCAGTTTGACGACGAGTGTCGAGCAGTACTTC. Its protein product is CASSLTTSVEQYF. The V gene is TRBV28, the J gene TRBJ2-7, with D unresolved. The CDR3 is 13 amino acids. From germline, CDR1 is MDHEN and CDR2 SYDVKM. V gave up 3 bases and J gave up 6 bases, with 12 bases separating them.

The rearrangement joins TRBV6-6 to TRBJ2-7; 8 nucleotides line up with TRBD1. Germline V gives CDR1 MNHNY, CDR2 SVGAGI (reference sequence). The CDR3 is made up of 14 amino acids. Trimming took 1 base from V and 3 from J; bases not matched to a gene: 2. The CDR3 sequence: CASSYLDRVYEQYF. In nucleotides, the CDR3 is TGTGCCAGCAGTTACTTGGACAGGGTCTACGAGCAGTACTTC.

The CDR3: CASSQDTGTLNEKLFF. The CDR3 nucleotides read TGTGCCAGCAGCCAAGATACCGGGACACTGAATGAAAAACTGTTTTTT. The J gene is TRBJ1-4, the V gene TRBV4-2; D is perhaps TRBD1 (6 bases). Trimming took 0 bases from V and 5 from J, leaving 13 bases between them. Germline values: CDR1 LGHNA, CDR2 YNFKEQ. CDR3 length: 16 residues.

V is TRBV13 and J is TRBJ1-2; no reliable D call. Trimming removed 1 base at V and 7 bases at J, with 4 bases between. Germline V gene lookup returns CDR1 PRHDT and CDR2 FYEKMQ (reference sequence). The CDR3 consists of 11 residues. CDR3 loop: CASSLESGYTF. The DNA of the CDR3 is TGTGCCAGCAGCTTAGAAAGTGGCTACACCTTC.

This rearrangement joins TRBV9 to TRBJ2-3; the D gene is possibly TRBD1 (6 bases). Germline loops: CDR1 SGDLS, CDR2 YYNGEE. This CDR3 spans 15 amino acids. Between the trimmed V and J ends, which lost 3 bases and 1 base, there was a span of 12 bases. The DNA for the CDR3 is TGTGCCAGCAGCGAACAGGGAGTTGGCACAGATACGCAGTATTTT. As protein: CASSEQGVGTDTQYF.

This chain uses TRBV7-9 with TRBJ1-1; no clear D. The CDR3 has 12 residues. The V end lost 1 base, the J end lost 6 bases, and 6 bases lay between the germline ends. The germline V gene encodes CDR1 SEHNR and CDR2 FQNEAQ (reference sequence). The CDR3 DNA sequence: TGTGCCAGCAGCTTAGTGGCCCCTGAAGCTTTCTTT. Its protein is CASSLVAPEAFF.